The 27 T cell receptor beta chains below all came from one sample that was sequenced in a study of shared clonotypes between healthy human individuals. This table comes from immunoSEQ multiplex PCR, and its TCRdb copy is limited to in-frame clones, with some not included. The sample shows 2 million to 2.5 million clones, less than 95% of them seen only once. The source material was naive CD4+ T cells from PBMCs. The subset is: CD45RA+ positively selected. The source of these receptors is a young man in good health. Some clones in this sample may be carry-over from other donors' samples.

Regarding this clone: The same CDR3 is also encoded by other DNA sequences in this sample. The V gene is TRBV5-6, the J gene TRBJ2-7; D possibly corresponds to TRBD2 (5 bases). The CDR3 loop spans 12 amino acids. CDR1 and CDR2 (germline): SGHDT, YYEEEE. Trimming cost V 4 bases and J 2 bases, with 7 bases left between them. DNA for the CDR3: TGTGCCAGCAGCCTGGGAGCCTACGAGCAGTACTTC. Protein product: CASSLGAYEQYF.

The chain links TRBV6-5 to TRBJ2-5; 8 nucleotides match TRBD1. CDR1 is MNHEY and CDR2 is SVGAGI in the germline V gene. The CDR3 has 15 amino acids. V lost 0 bases, J lost 2 bases, and 2 bases stayed unmatched. The CDR3 protein is CASSYSGQGQETQYF. The DNA of the CDR3 is TGTGCCAGCAGTTACTCAGGACAGGGACAAGAGACCCAGTACTTC.

This rearrangement joins TRBV7-9 to TRBJ2-1; 9 bases align to TRBD2. The CDR3 has 15 residues. V shed 3 bases, J shed 7 bases, and the junction held 7 bases outside the gene matches. CDR1 is SEHNR, CDR2 FQNEAQ, per germline (reference sequence). CDR3 region: CASSLQREVRNEQFF. The CDR3 DNA reads as TGTGCCAGCAGCTTGCAGCGGGAGGTACGGAATGAGCAGTTCTTC. The entire variable domain, with the rest obtained from reference TRBV7-9 and TRBJ2-1, is as follows: DTGVSQNPRHKITKRGQNVTFRCDPISEHNRLYWYRQTLGQGPEFLTYFQNEAQLEKSRLLSDRFSAERPKGSFSTLEIQRTEQGDSAMYLCASSLQREVRNEQFFGPGTRLTVL.

The V call is TRBV5-1, the J call TRBJ2-1; TRBD2 agrees at 12 bases. V trimming: 4 bases; J trimming: 4 bases; junction bases outside the gene matches: 9. The CDR3 sequence is 17 residues long. Germline CDR1 and CDR2: SGHRS and YFSETQ. CDR3 residues: CASSRGTSGWGYNEQFF. CDR3 sequence (DNA): TGCGCCAGCAGCCGGGGGACTAGCGGGTGGGGATACAATGAGCAGTTCTTC. The full variable domain, with the rest looked up from reference TRBV5-1 and TRBJ2-1, is KAGVTQTPRYLIKTRGQQVTLSCSPISGHRSVSWYQQTPGQGLQFLFEYFSETQRNKGNFPGRFSGRQFSNSRSEMNVSTLELGDSALYLCASSRGTSGWGYNEQFFGPGTRLTVL.

CDR3: CASRVGGRGYEQYF. CDR3 sequence (DNA): TGTGCCAGCAGGGTTGGCGGGAGGGGCTACGAGCAGTACTTC. The rearrangement joins TRBV2 to TRBJ2-7; 9 nucleotides line up with TRBD2. The CDR3 extends over 14 amino acids. Trimming took 6 bases from V and 3 from J; bases not matched to a gene: 6. Germline loops: CDR1 SNHLY, CDR2 FYNNEI.

In the case of this clone: Other DNA variants within this sample encode the same CDR3. This chain links TRBV5-5 with TRBJ1-5; 9 nucleotides agree with TRBD1. Germline values: CDR1 SGHKS, CDR2 YYEKEE (reference sequence). The CDR3 is 15 amino acids. V gave up 0 bases and J gave up 2 bases; unmatched junction bases: 0. CDR3 nucleotide sequence: TGTGCCAGCAGCTTGGGGACAGGGGGCAATCAGCCCCAGCATTTT. As protein: CASSLGTGGNQPQHF.

The chain employs TRBV7-8 and TRBJ1-2, with 8 nucleotides matching TRBD1. The CDR3 loop spans 17 amino acids. Losses at the gene ends were 2 bases for V and 3 bases for J; bases not matched to a gene: 11. Germline V gene lookup returns CDR1 SGHVS and CDR2 FQNEAQ. CDR3 coding DNA: TGTGCCAGCAGCTTATCGGCCAGGGGGCTTTACGACTATGGCTACACCTTC. Translation gives CASSLSARGLYDYGYTF.

This clone was seen only a few times. The sample contains more than one DNA sequence encoding this CDR3. CDR3 sequence: CASSLWGGGNQPQHF. In DNA, the CDR3 is TGTGCCAGCAGCTTATGGGGAGGGGGCAATCAGCCCCAGCATTTT. The chain has TRBV7-2 and TRBJ1-5; possibly TRBD1 for D (5 bases). Germline V lookup: CDR1 SGHTA, CDR2 FQGNSA. This CDR3 has 15 residues. V was clipped by 2 bases and J by 2 bases, with 10 bases between them.

The chain combines TRBV11-2 with TRBJ2-5; TRBD2 might be the D (6 bases). This CDR3 region has 16 residues. The germline V gene has CDR1 SGHAT and CDR2 FQNNGV. V was shortened by 5 bases and J by 4 bases, with 20 bases between the two germline ends. The CDR3 DNA follows: TGTGCCAGCAGCGGAGGGAAAAACCTTCCCGGAGAGACCCAGTACTTC. Residues: CASSGGKNLPGETQYF.

V usage is TRBV25-1 and J usage is TRBJ2-7, with TRBD2 identical over 12 bases. The germline gives CDR1 MGHDK, CDR2 SYGVNS. The CDR3 loop spans 15 amino acids. V dropped 5 bases and J dropped 4; count of bases not matched to a gene: 6. The CDR3 reads CASSPILAGGYEQYF. In DNA, the CDR3 is TGTGCCAGCAGTCCGATACTAGCGGGAGGTTACGAGCAGTACTTC.

The chain couples TRBV25-1 to TRBJ1-2, with TRBD1 as a possible D gene (6 bases). There are 13 residues in the CDR3. V lost 7 bases, J lost 5 bases, and 14 bases lay in between. CDR1 is MGHDK and CDR2 is SYGVNS in the germline V gene. Here the CDR3 reads CASTRGIGYGYTF. The CDR3 nucleotides read TGTGCCAGCACCAGGGGAATAGGGTATGGCTACACCTTC.

CDR3 residues: CASSPRTVGDGYTF. CDR3 DNA: TGTGCCAGCAGTCCGAGGACAGTTGGCGATGGCTACACCTTC. V gene TRBV28 combines with J gene TRBJ1-2; a possible D gene is TRBD1 (6 bases). The CDR3 sequence is 14 residues long. Germline assignment: CDR1 MDHEN and CDR2 SYDVKM. V was pared by 5 bases and J by 6 bases, with 16 bases between.

This clone was counted only a few times. Different DNA sequences within this sample yield the same CDR3. V and J are TRBV2 and TRBJ1-5; unclear D gene. Germline lookup yields CDR1 SNHLY and CDR2 FYNNEI. The length of the CDR3 is 13 residues. With 4 bases removed from V and 4 bases from J, the gap between germline ends came to 8 bases. Written as DNA, the CDR3 is TGTGCCAGCAGTGTCGACGGGAATCAGCCCCAGCATTTT. Residues: CASSVDGNQPQHF.

Comment on this clone: This sample also contains other DNA sequences that code for the same CDR3. The chain recombines TRBV5-1 with TRBJ2-3; D is uncertain. The CDR3 spans 12 residues. Germline CDR1 is SGHRS and CDR2 is YFSETQ. Trimming took 0 bases from V and 7 from J, leaving 6 bases between them. CDR3 in amino acids: CASSLEGNTQYF. CDR3 coding DNA: TGCGCCAGCAGCTTGGAGGGAAATACGCAGTATTTT.

This chain connects TRBV6-1 to TRBJ1-6, with 9 bases identical to TRBD1. In germline, CDR1 is MNHNS, CDR2 SASEGT. J gave up 5 bases and V 6 bases, and 2 bases lay outside the gene matches. The length of the CDR3 is 14 residues. The CDR3 region is CASSGDRDNSPLHF. The CDR3 nucleotides read TGTGCCAGCAGCGGGGACAGGGATAATTCACCCCTCCACTTT.

V and J are TRBV11-2 and TRBJ2-7, with D perhaps matching TRBD1 (5 bases). In germline, CDR1 is SGHAT, CDR2 FQNNGV. The ends were cut back, 1 base at V and 3 bases at J, with 7 bases in the middle. CDR3 length: 13 amino acids. The CDR3 sequence is CASSLGQFYEQYF. DNA of the CDR3: TGTGCCAGCAGCTTAGGACAGTTCTACGAGCAGTACTTC.

The chain links TRBV30 to TRBJ1-5, with TRBD1 matching 7 bases. V trimming: 6 bases; J trimming: 3 bases; junction bases outside the gene matches: 14. The CDR3 totals 16 residues. CDR1 is GTSNPN, CDR2 SVGIG, per germline (reference sequence). The CDR3: CACGKVGTVLNQPQHF. The CDR3 region has the DNA TGTGCCTGCGGGAAAGTCGGGACAGTCCTCAATCAGCCCCAGCATTTT.

V usage is TRBV28 and J usage is TRBJ1-1; 8 nucleotides agree with TRBD1. J was trimmed by 3 bases and V by 6 bases; bases with no gene match: 9. From germline, CDR1 is MDHEN and CDR2 SYDVKM. This CDR3 is built from 15 residues. The CDR3 protein is CASSTPTGADTEAFF. As DNA, the CDR3 is TGTGCCAGCAGCACACCGACAGGGGCCGACACTGAAGCTTTCTTT. The full variable domain, its missing parts supplied by reference TRBV28 and TRBJ1-1, is DVKVTQSSRYLVKRTGEKVFLECVQDMDHENMFWYRQDPGLGLRLIYFSYDVKMKEKGDIPEGYSVSREKKERFSLILESASTNQTSMYLCASSTPTGADTEAFFGQGTRLTVV.

This clone was detected only once. The chain recombines TRBV7-6 with TRBJ1-1; D remains unclear. Germline CDR1 is SGHVS and CDR2 is FNYEAQ. V dropped 3 bases and J dropped 1 base, with 9 bases sitting between them. The CDR3 length is 14 residues. CDR3: CASSLTVTNTEAFF. The CDR3 coding sequence is TGTGCCAGCAGCTTGACGGTTACGAACACTGAAGCTTTCTTT.

A word on this clone: Other DNA sequences in the same sample also yield this CDR3. The V and J genes are TRBV28 and TRBJ2-7; 10 nucleotides line up with TRBD1. The ends lost 4 bases at V and 6 bases at J; junction bases unmatched: 9. The V gene's germline CDR1 is MDHEN and CDR2 SYDVKM. This CDR3 region has 15 residues. The CDR3 DNA follows: TGTGCCAGCAGTTCACCGGGACAGGGGTCTTTCGAGCAGTACTTC. Encoded protein: CASSSPGQGSFEQYF. The full variable domain, its missing parts supplied by reference TRBV28 and TRBJ2-7, is DVKVTQSSRYLVKRTGEKVFLECVQDMDHENMFWYRQDPGLGLRLIYFSYDVKMKEKGDIPEGYSVSREKKERFSLILESASTNQTSMYLCASSSPGQGSFEQYFGPGTRLTVT.

The chain employs TRBV6-5 and TRBJ1-2; D unclear. CDR1 is MNHEY and CDR2 is SVGAGI in the germline V gene. Trimming removed 5 bases at V and 8 bases at J, with 18 bases between. The CDR3 runs 14 residues. The CDR3 DNA reads as TGTGCCAGCAGTGACCCCACCCGGACCCTCGGCTACACCTTC. It yields the protein CASSDPTRTLGYTF.

Comments on this clone: Distinct nucleotide sequences in the sample also encode this CDR3. The CDR3 is CASSLDQLGGNTIYF. DNA for the CDR3: TGCGCCAGCAGCTTGGACCAACTTGGGGGAAACACCATATATTTT. The chain uses TRBV5-1 and TRBJ1-3; D is unresolved. CDR3 size: 15 residues. The V gene's germline CDR1 is SGHRS and CDR2 YFSETQ. V shed 0 bases and J shed 4 bases, with 11 bases lying between them.

DNA for the CDR3: TGCGCCAGCACCCCCACAGGGTTCAGTGGAAACACCATATATTTT. It specifies CASTPTGFSGNTIYF. The V call is TRBV4-1, the J call TRBJ1-3; tentatively, D is TRBD1 (6 bases). Per the germline V gene, CDR1 is MGHRA and CDR2 is YSYEKL. Trimming stripped 7 bases from V and 3 bases from J, with 16 bases between. This CDR3 comprises 15 residues.

V is TRBV15 and J is TRBJ2-5; D call uncertain. Germline V gene data show CDR1 as LNHNV and CDR2 as YYDKDF (reference sequence). This CDR3 is built from 13 residues. V dropped 4 bases and J dropped 5 bases, with 11 bases sitting between them. Written as DNA, the CDR3 is TGTGCCACCAGCACAAGGGTCTATGAGACCCAGTACTTC. It is translated as CATSTRVYETQYF.

The chain carries TRBV7-9 and TRBJ1-2, with 8 bases fitting TRBD1. The CDR3 covers 15 residues. Germline values: CDR1 SEHNR, CDR2 FQNEAQ (reference sequence). Germline trimming cut 2 bases from V and 3 bases from J; bases unmatched to any gene: 5. In DNA form, the CDR3 reads TGTGCCAGCAGCTTACCGGGACAGGACTACTATGGCTACACCTTC. This sequence encodes CASSLPGQDYYGYTF.

This chain connects TRBV9 to TRBJ2-5; TRBD1 agrees at 8 bases. The CDR3 totals 13 residues. The V gene's germline CDR1 is SGDLS and CDR2 YYNGEE. V was pared by 4 bases and J by 5 bases, with 4 bases of the junction left unmatched. CDR3 region: CASSPDRAETQYF. CDR3 sequence (DNA): TGTGCCAGCAGCCCGGACAGGGCGGAGACCCAGTACTTC.

The chain recombines TRBV6-1 with TRBJ2-7, with D tentatively TRBD1 (5 bases). Germline V gene sequence: CDR1 MNHNS, CDR2 SASEGT. CDR3 size: 15 residues. V was cut by 4 bases and J by 2 bases, with 15 bases left in between. The CDR3 DNA is TGTGCCAGCAGTGCCCTTCGCCGACAGACCTACGAGCAGTACTTC. Residues: CASSALRRQTYEQYF.